Shown below are 14 T cell receptor beta chains from a single sample sequenced in a study of regulatory T cells in long-lasting Graves disease. The time point is: persistent/refractory GD, antithyroid drugs over 5 years with positive TRAb. The TCR library used RNA extracted from PBMCs. TCR beta libraries were built with iRepertoire HTBI primers and Arm-PCR of CDR3 regions. TCRdb used MiXCR to reprocess the multiplex PCR reads, holding one entry per CDR3 protein. The sample holds 400,000 to 500,000 distinct CDR3 sequences; roughly 22% are singletons and the top ten take around 13%. The starting material was peripheral blood mononuclear cells (PBMCs), obtained when the disease was refractory, from a patient treated with antithyroid drugs. The receptors derive from a female donor with Graves disease.

This clonotype was counted between two and nine times. The rearrangement links TRBV7-2 to TRBJ2-3; weak D call: TRBD2 (5 bases). Germline loops: CDR1 SGHTA, CDR2 FQGNSA. The germline V and J ends were trimmed by 0 bases and 5 bases, with 9 bases remaining between them. The CDR3 spans 14 residues. CDR3 DNA: TGTGCCAGCAGCTTAGCGCGAGGAGGAGATACGCAGTATTTT. This gives the protein CASSLARGGDTQYF.

The chain links TRBV28 to TRBJ2-3, with 8 nucleotides matching TRBD1. V lost 8 bases to trimming and J lost 4 bases; unmatched junction nucleotides: 11. CDR3 length equals 15 residues. CDR1 MDHEN and CDR2 SYDVKM come from the germline V gene. The DNA for the CDR3 is TGTGCCAGCCGCCTGTTTGGACAGGGATCAGATACGCAGTATTTT. It specifies CASRLFGQGSDTQYF.

This sequence joins TRBV20-1 and TRBJ2-4, with 9 bases identical to TRBD1. Germline V lookup: CDR1 DFQATT, CDR2 SNEGSKA (reference sequence). Trimming at V came to 2 bases and at J to 8 bases, leaving 25 bases not matched to a gene. This CDR3 has 20 residues. CDR3 nucleotides: TGCAGTGCTAGATCCCCGACAGGGGGAGGACGCTTTATTATGTTGGACATTCAGTACTTC. Translation gives CSARSPTGGGRFIMLDIQYF.

This clonotype appeared a single time. This sequence joins TRBV30 and TRBJ1-6; D is uncertain. The CDR3 contains 15 residues. The germline V and J ends were trimmed by 3 bases and 0 bases, with 9 bases remaining between them. Germline assignment: CDR1 GTSNPN and CDR2 SVGIG (reference sequence). The CDR3 protein is CAWSLASSYNSPLHF. The CDR3 coding sequence is TGTGCCTGGAGCCTCGCGAGCTCCTATAATTCACCCCTCCACTTT.

This clonotype was detected only a few times. The CDR3 coding sequence is TGTCCTGTCCTTGAAGCTTTCTTT. It specifies CPVLEAFF. The chain has TRBV27 and TRBJ1-1, with no clear D. Germline CDR1 reads MNHEY; CDR2 reads SMNVEV (reference sequence). The CDR3 sequence is 8 residues long.

There are a few counts of this clonotype. V usage is TRBV6-1 and J usage is TRBJ2-7, with a weak D call TRBD1 (6 bases). This CDR3 region has 15 residues. In germline, CDR1 is MNHNS, CDR2 SASEGT. V dropped 7 bases and J dropped 3 bases, with 19 bases sitting between them. CDR3 residues: CASTNPGTRDYEQYF. In DNA, the CDR3 is TGTGCCAGCACCAACCCCGGGACAAGGGACTACGAGCAGTACTTC.

This clonotype was counted many times. CDR3 DNA sequence: TGTGCCAGCAATAACCCGGGCCAGCGTCCGGAGACCCAGTACTTC. Translated, it gives CASNNPGQRPETQYF. J is TRBJ2-5 and V is TRBV12-3 or TRBV12-4; D uncertain. The CDR3 is made up of 15 amino acids. V lost 7 bases, J lost 5 bases, and 20 bases lay in between.

The sample holds many counts of this clonotype. The rearrangement uses TRBV6-5 and TRBJ2-7; 7 bases line up with TRBD1. There are 15 residues in the CDR3. Trimming cost V 2 bases and J 2 bases; bases outside gene matches: 6. Per the germline V gene, CDR1 is MNHEY and CDR2 is SVGAGI. For the CDR3, the DNA is TGTGCCAGCAGTTACACCGGGACAGCTACCTACGAGCAGTACTTC. Translation: CASSYTGTATYEQYF.

This clonotype was seen only a few times. V gene TRBV7-3 combines with J gene TRBJ1-1; TRBD1 is a possible D gene (6 bases). The CDR3 has 16 residues. Trimming cost V 2 bases and J 4 bases, with 17 bases left between them. The germline gives CDR1 SGHTA, CDR2 FQGTGA. DNA for the CDR3: TGTGCCAGCAGCTTAGGGGGCGCGGAGGGGACCACTGAAGCTTTCTTT. Translating it yields CASSLGGAEGTTEAFF. The variable domain in full, with the rest retrieved from reference TRBV7-3 and TRBJ1-1, is GAGVSQTPSNKVTEKGKYVELRCDPISGHTALYWYRQSLGQGPEFLIYFQGTGAADDSGLPNDRFFAVRPEGSVSTLKIQRTERGDSAVYLCASSLGGAEGTTEAFFGQGTRLTVV.

A few counts support this clonotype. With a much larger clone just one base away, this may be a read error. Here the CDR3 reads CASSYEGGEKLFF. The CDR3 DNA follows: TGTGCCAGCAGTTACGAGGGGGGCGAAAAACTGTTTTTT. The V call is TRBV6-5, the J call TRBJ1-4; D may be TRBD1 (6 bases). The V and J ends lost 2 bases and 8 bases respectively, with 9 bases between them. The germline V gene encodes CDR1 MNHEY and CDR2 SVGAGI. The CDR3 has 13 amino acids.

This clonotype was seen a few times. This rearrangement joins TRBV3-1 to TRBJ1-2; unclear D gene. The V and J ends lost 0 bases and 4 bases respectively, with 9 bases between them. The germline V gene encodes CDR1 LGHDT and CDR2 YNNKEL (reference sequence). The CDR3 loop spans 14 amino acids. CDR3 amino acids: CASSQDAGVYGYTF. CDR3 nucleotide sequence: TGTGCCAGCAGCCAAGACGCAGGTGTCTATGGCTACACCTTC.

A few counts support this clonotype. The chain recombines TRBV28 with TRBJ2-3, with D perhaps assigned TRBD1 or TRBD2 (5 bases each). CDR3 size: 14 residues. V shed 6 bases and J shed 0 bases, with 10 bases lying between them. Germline V gene data show CDR1 as MDHEN and CDR2 as SYDVKM. The CDR3, as DNA: TGTGCCAGCAGGTGGGACCGTAGCACAGATACGCAGTATTTT. It codes for CASRWDRSTDTQYF.

About this clonotype itself: A much larger clone differs by one base, so this may be a read error. The V gene is TRBV7-2, the J gene TRBJ2-4, with unresolved D. The CDR3 has 14 residues. Germline V gene sequence: CDR1 SGHTA, CDR2 FQGNSA. The V and J ends lost 4 bases and 3 bases respectively, with 10 bases between them. The chain's CDR3 is CTSSYAEIKNIQYF. DNA of the CDR3: TGTACCAGCAGCTATGCGGAGATCAAAAACATTCAGTACTTC.

This clonotype was picked up many times. This sequence joins TRBV28 and TRBJ2-7, with 11 bases identical to TRBD1. Germline CDR1 MDHEN, CDR2 SYDVKM. J gave up 5 bases and V 6 bases, and 9 bases lay outside the gene matches. CDR3 length equals 15 residues. This CDR3 reads CASSPFQGQGDEQYF. The DNA for the CDR3 is TGTGCCAGCAGCCCCTTCCAGGGACAGGGGGACGAGCAGTACTTC.